This T cell receptor beta chain was retrieved from a study of cytomegalovirus exposure and HLA in healthy donors. Study-level results: Equally common other TCR beta chains were less clonally expanded than HLA-associated ones, a later analysis found.

Each donor's status was that of a healthy bone marrow donor. On this clone itself: Its antigen is undetermined.

PCR amplification relied on 60 Vbeta primers (plus 13 Jbeta primers). Produced via immunoSEQ multiplex PCR; TCRdb's table is partial and in-frame only. The sample yields more than 90,000 clones, about 72% seen once. Per the germline V gene, CDR1 is WNHNN and CDR2 is SYGVQD (reference sequence). V lost 5 bases and J lost 0, with 9 bases in between. The CDR3 extends over 14 amino acids. The TCR comes from a man aged 45-65 years in good health and CMV-seropositive. J is TRBJ2-3 and V is TRBV10-1; D is ambiguous. Sequencing used PBMCs. The CDR3 DNA reads as TGCGCCAGCAGTCTAGACCTTAGCACAGATACGCAGTATTTT. Its protein product is CASSLDLSTDTQYF.